One sample yielded the 10 T cell receptor beta chains listed below, sequenced in a study of blood T cell repertoires in COVID-19. TCRdb's table, derived via immunoSEQ multiplex PCR, lists solely in-frame clones and lacks some. The table includes 15,000 to 20,000 clones, about 81% detected once. The sample comprised peripheral blood. The receptor set was obtained from a man aged 55 to 69 with acute or convalescent COVID-19.

The chain uses TRBV19 and TRBJ1-4; 8 nucleotides line up with TRBD1. This CDR3 has 15 amino acids. Germline V lookup: CDR1 LNHDA, CDR2 SQIVND (reference sequence). V trimming: 3 bases; J trimming: 7 bases; junction bases outside the gene matches: 7. The CDR3 is CASSMGVGQGEKLFF. The CDR3 nucleotides read TGTGCCAGTAGTATGGGTGTCGGACAGGGTGAAAAACTGTTTTTT.

V gene TRBV24-1 combines with J gene TRBJ1-2, with TRBD1 matching over 8 bases. The V segment lost 4 bases and the J segment 5 bases; nucleotides outside the gene matches: 8. The germline gives CDR1 KGHDR, CDR2 SFDVKD. This CDR3 spans 15 amino acids. DNA of the CDR3: TGTGCCACCAGTGACGCTGGGACAGGTGATTATGGCTACACCTTC. It is translated as CATSDAGTGDYGYTF.

The chain carries TRBV5-1 and TRBJ2-5; 8 bases align to TRBD2. V lost 0 bases and J lost 3; bases outside the gene matches: 13. Per germline, CDR1 SGHRS and CDR2 YFSETQ. There are 18 residues in the CDR3. DNA for the CDR3: TGCGCCAGCAGCTTGGCCCCGGGGGGGCGCGCATCAAAAGAGACCCAGTACTTC. Protein sequence: CASSLAPGGRASKETQYF.

The J gene is TRBJ1-2, the V gene TRBV5-4, with 7 bases that match TRBD1. The CDR3 runs to 13 residues. CDR1 is SGHNT and CDR2 is YYREEE in the germline V gene (reference sequence). After removal of 4 bases from V and 4 bases from J, the junction contained 4 bases not matched to a gene. The CDR3 here is CASSGTDRYGYTF. CDR3 in DNA: TGTGCCAGCAGCGGGACAGATCGCTATGGCTACACCTTC.

This rearrangement joins TRBV7-9 to TRBJ1-6; TRBD1 matches at 11 bases. V gave up 6 bases and J gave up 8 bases; unmatched junction bases: 9. In germline, CDR1 is SEHNR, CDR2 FQNEAQ (reference sequence). This CDR3 spans 16 amino acids. The CDR3 DNA is TGTGCCAGCAGTCCCGGGACAGGGGGGAGAGATTCACCCCTCCACTTT. Its protein product is CASSPGTGGRDSPLHF.

The rearrangement uses TRBV5-5 and TRBJ2-3; maybe TRBD1 (6 bases). Germline CDR1 SGHKS, CDR2 YYEKEE (reference sequence). V lost 4 bases and J lost 2, with 14 bases in between. The CDR3 runs 15 residues. The CDR3 protein is CASSLPRGTTDTQYF. Here the CDR3 DNA reads TGTGCCAGCAGCCTGCCCAGGGGAACCACAGATACGCAGTATTTT.

This sequence joins TRBV9 and TRBJ1-1; 8 nucleotides match TRBD1. The CDR3 length is 16 residues. CDR1 and CDR2 (germline): SGDLS, YYNGEE. The J segment lost 0 bases and the V segment lost 4 bases, leaving 8 bases of the junction unmatched. The CDR3 region has the DNA TGTGCCAGCAGCCCCTCCTGGACAGGGATGAACACTGAAGCTTTCTTT. It codes for CASSPSWTGMNTEAFF.

The gene calls are TRBV29-1 and TRBJ2-1; D uncertain. Trimming cost V 4 bases and J 2 bases, with 9 bases left between them. Germline V gene data show CDR1 as SQVTM and CDR2 as ANQGSEA. The CDR3 has 13 residues. The CDR3 loop is CSVVRGTYNEQFF. DNA for the CDR3: TGCAGCGTTGTTCGCGGTACCTACAATGAGCAGTTCTTC.

This chain connects TRBV2 to TRBJ1-4; 7 bases match TRBD1. The CDR3 is 16 residues long. J was trimmed by 3 bases and V by 4 bases; bases with no gene match: 8. The germline V gene encodes CDR1 SNHLY and CDR2 FYNNEI. CDR3 in amino acids: CASSVGAGQANEKLFF. Here the CDR3 DNA reads TGTGCCAGCAGTGTGGGGGCAGGACAGGCTAATGAAAAACTGTTTTTT.

The V and J genes are TRBV28 and TRBJ2-7; possibly TRBD2 for D (6 bases). CDR1 MDHEN and CDR2 SYDVKM come from the germline V gene. The CDR3 covers 14 residues. Trimming stripped 5 bases from V and 2 bases from J, with 13 bases between. The CDR3 here is CASSSGGTTYEQYF. CDR3 DNA: TGTGCCAGCAGTAGTGGGGGGACCACCTACGAGCAGTACTTC.